Listed below are T cell receptor beta chains from one sample, sequenced in a study of shared clonotypes between healthy human individuals. Libraries were prepared by immunoSEQ multiplex PCR; TCRdb keeps only in-frame clonotypes and omits some of them. Seen here are about 1,800,000 clones, roughly 94% observed once, and the top ten hold around 1%. Specimen: naive CD8+ T cells sorted from blood. Receptors were obtained from a man aged 18 to 30 in good health. Both conserved end residues are part of each CDR3. A D gene is named only where the DNA matches it firmly. The listing skips clone size in some rows; elsewhere it reads once, few, many or a size class.

V: TRBV4-1; J: TRBJ1-5; size: NA; D: NA; DNA: TGCGCCAGCAGCCAAGTAGGAGGGGCCGGTCAGCCCCAGCATTTT; CDR3: CASSQVGGAGQPQHF
V: TRBV27; J: TRBJ1-1; size: NA; D: TRBD1; DNA: TGTGCCAGCAGTCCGACAGGGGTTGGGGGTATGAACACTGAAGCTTTCTTT; CDR3: CASSPTGVGGMNTEAFF
V: TRBV4-1; J: TRBJ1-4; size: NA; D: NA; DNA: TGCGCCAGCAGCCGGCGAGGGGATGAAAAACTGTTTTTT; CDR3: CASSRRGDEKLFF
V: TRBV30; J: TRBJ1-2; size: NA; D: NA; DNA: TGTGCCTGGAGTCCCCTACTACAGGGAAACTATGGCTACACCTTC; CDR3: CAWSPLLQGNYGYTF
V: TRBV7-3; J: TRBJ1-1; size: NA; D: NA; DNA: TGTGCCAGCAGCTTAGGGGAGGGGACTGAAGCTTTCTTT; CDR3: CASSLGEGTEAFF
V: TRBV5-1; J: TRBJ1-1; size: NA; D: NA; DNA: TGCGCCAGCAACCCGGGGAACACTGAAGCTTTCTTT; CDR3: CASNPGNTEAFF
V: TRBV6-1; J: TRBJ1-2; size: NA; D: TRBD1; DNA: TGTGCCAGCAGTGACCTTCGAACAGGGGGCAGCTATGGCTACACCTTC; CDR3: CASSDLRTGGSYGYTF
V: TRBV6-5; J: TRBJ2-1; size: NA; D: NA; DNA: TGTGCCAGCAGTAGCCAAAACAATGAGCAGTTCTTC; CDR3: CASSSQNNEQFF
V: TRBV2; J: TRBJ2-7; size: NA; D: TRBD1; DNA: TGTGCCAGCAGATTGACAGGGGAAAACTACGAGCAGTACTTC; CDR3: CASRLTGENYEQYF
V: TRBV4-1; J: TRBJ1-1; size: NA; D: NA; DNA: TGCGCCAGCAGCCATTCGGGCCATGCGAACACTGAAGCTTTCTTT; CDR3: CASSHSGHANTEAFF
V: TRBV10-1; J: TRBJ2-3; size: NA; D: TRBD1; DNA: TGCGCCAGCAGTACCGGGACAGGGTCAGATACGCAGTATTTT; CDR3: CASSTGTGSDTQYF
V: TRBV4-1; J: TRBJ1-5; size: once; D: NA; DNA: TGCGCCAGCAGCCACTCTGGGACGGGACAGCCCCAGCATTTT; CDR3: CASSHSGTGQPQHF
V: TRBV27; J: TRBJ1-5; size: once; D: NA; DNA: TGTGCCAGCAGTTTAGTAGGAGGGGGTAACAATCAGCCCCAGCATTTT; CDR3: CASSLVGGGNNQPQHF
V: TRBV6-1; J: TRBJ2-2; size: NA; D: NA; DNA: TGTGCCAGCAGAAGGACACCTGGTGGCACCGGGGAGCTGTTTTTT; CDR3: CASRRTPGGTGELFF
V: TRBV27; J: TRBJ2-7; size: NA; D: TRBD1; DNA: TGTGCCAGCAGTTTGGGGACAGGGGTCTCCTACGAGCAGTACTTC; CDR3: CASSLGTGVSYEQYF
V: TRBV5-4; J: TRBJ2-7; size: NA; D: NA; DNA: TGTGCCAGCAGCTCCGGACGGAACTCCTACGAGCAGTACTTC; CDR3: CASSSGRNSYEQYF
V: TRBV7-2; J: TRBJ2-1; size: NA; D: TRBD2; DNA: TGTGCCAGCAGCTTAGTCCCCTCGGGAGGGCCCTCCCCCAATGAGCAGTTCTTC; CDR3: CASSLVPSGGPSPNEQFF
V: TRBV6-1; J: TRBJ1-2; size: once; D: NA; DNA: TGTGCCAGCAGTGAAATTGGGGTTGGGGTTAACTATGGCTACACCTTC; CDR3: CASSEIGVGVNYGYTF
V: TRBV5-4; J: TRBJ2-2; size: NA; D: TRBD1; DNA: TGTGCCAGCAGCTCGGGGGCCGGGACAGGGGCCGGGGAGCTGTTTTTT; CDR3: CASSSGAGTGAGELFF
V: TRBV30; J: TRBJ2-2; size: NA; D: NA; DNA: TGTGCCTTGATCCCCGCGAACACCGGGGAGCTGTTTTTT; CDR3: CALIPANTGELFF
V: TRBV7-9; J: TRBJ1-1; size: few; D: NA; DNA: TGTGCCAGCAGCTTGCCGGAAGACACTGAAGCTTTCTTT; CDR3: CASSLPEDTEAFF
V: TRBV9; J: TRBJ1-2; size: NA; D: NA; DNA: TGTGCCAGCAGCGTAGAGGAGGTCTATGGCTACACCTTC; CDR3: CASSVEEVYGYTF
V: TRBV29-1; J: TRBJ2-7; size: NA; D: NA; DNA: TGCAGCGTTGAATCGGACGGATACGAGCAGTACTTC; CDR3: CSVESDGYEQYF
V: TRBV28; J: TRBJ2-7; size: NA; D: TRBD2; DNA: TGTGCCAGCATTACAGCGGGGGGTTTATCCTACGAGCAGTACTTC; CDR3: CASITAGGLSYEQYF
V: TRBV25-1; J: TRBJ2-5; size: NA; D: TRBD2; DNA: TGTGCCAGCAGTAAAGGGACTAGCGGGCTCGAAGAGACCCAGTACTTC; CDR3: CASSKGTSGLEETQYF
V: TRBV27; J: TRBJ2-1; size: NA; D: NA; DNA: TGTGCCAGCAGTTTAATCACAGGCTCAACTGATGAGCAGTTCTTC; CDR3: CASSLITGSTDEQFF
V: TRBV28; J: TRBJ2-3; size: NA; D: TRBD2; DNA: TGTGCCAGCAGTTTAACGCGGGAGGGAGGTACAGATACGCAGTATTTT; CDR3: CASSLTREGGTDTQYF
V: TRBV10-2; J: TRBJ2-3; size: once; D: NA; DNA: TGCGCCAGCAGTGACTCCTACCCAAGCACAGATACGCAGTATTTT; CDR3: CASSDSYPSTDTQYF
V: TRBV2; J: TRBJ2-7; size: once; D: TRBD1; DNA: TGTGCCAGCACGAACGTGGGACAGGGGGCTAACGAGCAGTACTTC; CDR3: CASTNVGQGANEQYF
V: TRBV11-2; J: TRBJ2-1; size: few; D: NA; DNA: TGTGCCAGCAGCTTAGAGGGGAGCTCCTACAATGAGCAGTTCTTC; CDR3: CASSLEGSSYNEQFF
V: TRBV6-5; J: TRBJ2-7; size: NA; D: NA; DNA: TGTGCCAGCAGTGCAGGATCCTACGAGCAGTACTTC; CDR3: CASSAGSYEQYF
V: TRBV28; J: TRBJ1-3; size: NA; D: TRBD1; DNA: TGTGCCAGCAGGGGCACAGGGGACCCTGGAAACACCATATATTTT; CDR3: CASRGTGDPGNTIYF
V: TRBV4-1; J: TRBJ1-2; size: NA; D: TRBD1; DNA: TGCGCCAGCAGCCCAGGGGGGAACTATGGCTACACCTTC; CDR3: CASSPGGNYGYTF
V: TRBV13; J: TRBJ1-4; size: NA; D: NA; DNA: TGTGCCAGCAGCTTTGGATTCGGTGAAAAACTGTTTTTT; CDR3: CASSFGFGEKLFF
V: TRBV11-2; J: TRBJ2-5; size: NA; D: NA; DNA: TGTGCCAGCAGCGAAGTAGGGGAGACCCAGTACTTC; CDR3: CASSEVGETQYF
V: TRBV27; J: TRBJ1-1; size: NA; D: NA; DNA: TGTGCCAGCAGTTTATCCACAGCCGGAATGAACACTGAAGCTTTCTTT; CDR3: CASSLSTAGMNTEAFF
V: TRBV9; J: TRBJ2-3; size: NA; D: NA; DNA: TGTGCCAGCAGCGTATTGGGAACAGATACGCAGTATTTT; CDR3: CASSVLGTDTQYF
V: TRBV19; J: TRBJ2-7; size: NA; D: TRBD1; DNA: TGTGCCAGTAGTCCAGGGGGCTACGAGCAGTACTTC; CDR3: CASSPGGYEQYF
V: TRBV7-9; J: TRBJ2-1; size: NA; D: NA; DNA: TGTGCCAGCACCCGGGGCAATGAGCAGTTCTTC; CDR3: CASTRGNEQFF
V: TRBV4-2; J: TRBJ2-7; size: once; D: NA; DNA: TGTGCCAGCAGCCAAGATCCTTGGAGTGGGTGGTCCTACGAGCAGTACTTC; CDR3: CASSQDPWSGWSYEQYF
V: TRBV7-9; J: TRBJ2-2; size: NA; D: NA; DNA: TGTGCCAGCAGCTTAGGGGTCTACCCAACCGGGGAGCTGTTTTTT; CDR3: CASSLGVYPTGELFF
V: TRBV10-3; J: TRBJ2-7; size: NA; D: NA; DNA: TGTGCCATCAGTGAGTCTACGGGGCGCGAGCAGTACTTC; CDR3: CAISESTGREQYF
V: TRBV21-1; J: TRBJ2-2; size: NA; D: NA; DNA: TGTGCCAGCAGCAAAGCAACCCGGGGGCAGGGAAGGGTGAACACCGGGGAGCTGTTTTTT; CDR3: CASSKATRGQGRVNTGELFF
V: TRBV7-2; J: TRBJ2-1; size: NA; D: TRBD2; DNA: TGTGCCAGCAGGGATGGGACTAGCGGGAACAATGAGCAGTTCTTC; CDR3: CASRDGTSGNNEQFF
V: TRBV6-1; J: TRBJ2-3; size: NA; D: NA; DNA: TGTGCCAGCCTCATGGATACGCAGTATTTT; CDR3: CASLMDTQYF
V: TRBV5-4; J: TRBJ2-2; size: NA; D: TRBD2; DNA: TGTGCCAGCAGCAAGGGACTAGCGGTGAACACCGGGGAGCTGTTTTTT; CDR3: CASSKGLAVNTGELFF
V: TRBV19; J: TRBJ2-7; size: NA; D: NA; DNA: TGTGCCAGTGTGGACCCGAATTCCTACGAGCAGTACTTC; CDR3: CASVDPNSYEQYF
V: TRBV10-2; J: TRBJ1-2; size: NA; D: NA; DNA: TGCGCCAGCAGTGAATACAGTTCGGATGGCTACACCTTC; CDR3: CASSEYSSDGYTF
V: TRBV6-5; J: TRBJ1-6; size: NA; D: NA; DNA: TGTGCCAGCAACGCGGCGGTCTGGAATTCACCCCTCCACTTT; CDR3: CASNAAVWNSPLHF
V: TRBV15; J: TRBJ2-7; size: NA; D: NA; DNA: TGTGCCACTGGGGACGGCTCCTACGAGCAGTACTTC; CDR3: CATGDGSYEQYF
V: TRBV2; J: TRBJ1-1; size: NA; D: TRBD1; DNA: TGTGCCAGCAGAACGACAGGGGACCCTGAAGCTTTCTTT; CDR3: CASRTTGDPEAFF
V: TRBV10-1; J: TRBJ2-3; size: NA; D: NA; DNA: TGCGCCAGCAGTGGCTCCGGGACGGGCATGTTGGATACGCAGTATTTT; CDR3: CASSGSGTGMLDTQYF
V: TRBV10-3; J: TRBJ2-7; size: once; D: NA; DNA: TGTGCCATCAGTGGGGGATACTACGAGCAGTACTTC; CDR3: CAISGGYYEQYF